The 4 T cell receptor beta chains below were found in one sample sequenced in a study of monozygotic twins with inflammatory bowel disease. TCRdb re-called the 5' RACE reads; every CDR3 protein appears as one record, without DNA. Recorded for this sample: about 380,000 distinct CDR3 sequences. What was sequenced was blood. These receptors all stem from a human donor with ulcerative colitis or Crohn's disease, or a healthy co-twin of an affected twin (not recorded which).

The J gene is TRBJ1-3, the V gene TRBV7-9. The CDR3 has 14 amino acids. Germline-derived CDR1 and CDR2 are SEHNR and FQNEAQ (reference sequence). The chain's CDR3 is CASGIGQAGNTIYF. The entire variable domain, with the rest obtained from reference TRBV7-9 and TRBJ1-3, is as follows: DTGVSQNPRHKITKRGQNVTFRCDPISEHNRLYWYRQTLGQGPEFLTYFQNEAQLEKSRLLSDRFSAERPKGSFSTLEIQRTEQGDSAMYLCASGIGQAGNTIYFGEGSWLTVV.

The chain uses TRBV20-1 and TRBJ1-1; TCRdb's assignment of TRBD1 cannot be checked, as there is no DNA. The CDR3 has 12 residues. Per germline, CDR1 DFQATT and CDR2 SNEGSKA (reference sequence). CDR3 in amino acids: CSANTGGTEAFF.

The V call is TRBV18, the J call TRBJ1-2. Germline CDR1 KGHSH, CDR2 LQKENI. The CDR3 runs to 14 residues. CDR3 sequence reads: CASFTGRANYGYTF.

The chain links TRBV4-1 to TRBJ2-3; TCRdb lists TRBD1, though no DNA is available to test this call. Germline V gene sequence: CDR1 MGHRA, CDR2 YSYEKL. This CDR3 contains 15 residues. Here the CDR3 reads CASSPQGSRADTQYF.